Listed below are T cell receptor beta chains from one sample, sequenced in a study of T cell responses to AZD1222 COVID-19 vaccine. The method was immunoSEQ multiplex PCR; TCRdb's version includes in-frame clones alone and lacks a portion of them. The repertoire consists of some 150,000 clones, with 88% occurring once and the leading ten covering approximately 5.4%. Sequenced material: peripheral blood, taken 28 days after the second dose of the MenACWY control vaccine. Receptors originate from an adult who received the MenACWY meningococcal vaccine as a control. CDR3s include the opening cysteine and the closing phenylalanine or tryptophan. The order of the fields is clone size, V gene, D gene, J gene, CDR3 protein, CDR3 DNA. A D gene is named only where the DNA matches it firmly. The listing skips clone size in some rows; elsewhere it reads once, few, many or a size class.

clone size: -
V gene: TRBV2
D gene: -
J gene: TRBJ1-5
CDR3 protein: CASSGVGNQPQHF
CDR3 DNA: TGTGCCAGTAGTGGGGTGGGGAATCAGCCCCAGCATTTT

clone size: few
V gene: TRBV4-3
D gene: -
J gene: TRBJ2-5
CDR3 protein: CASSQDSQETQYF
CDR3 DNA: TGCGCCAGCAGCCAAGATTCTCAAGAGACCCAGTACTTC

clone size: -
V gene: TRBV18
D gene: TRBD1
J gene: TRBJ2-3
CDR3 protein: CASSPPGTGARTDTQYF
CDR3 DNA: TGTGCCAGCTCACCCCCGGGGACAGGGGCTAGGACAGATACGCAGTATTTT

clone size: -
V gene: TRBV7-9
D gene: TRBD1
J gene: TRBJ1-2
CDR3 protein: CASSFIWEGTGLYGYTF
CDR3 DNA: TGTGCCAGCAGTTTTATTTGGGAGGGGACAGGGCTGTATGGCTACACCTTC

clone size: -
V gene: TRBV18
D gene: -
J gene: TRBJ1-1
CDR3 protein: CASSPMVAGENTEAFF
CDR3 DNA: TGTGCCAGCTCACCGATGGTCGCAGGGGAGAACACTGAAGCTTTCTTT

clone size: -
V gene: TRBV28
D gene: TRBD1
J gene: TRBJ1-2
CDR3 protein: CASSLFPADRAAGYTF
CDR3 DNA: TGTGCCAGCAGTTTATTCCCCGCCGACAGGGCGGCTGGCTACACCTTC

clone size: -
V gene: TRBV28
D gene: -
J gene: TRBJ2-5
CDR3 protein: CASSPSHQETQYF
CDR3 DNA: TGTGCCAGCAGTCCCTCCCACCAAGAGACCCAGTACTTC

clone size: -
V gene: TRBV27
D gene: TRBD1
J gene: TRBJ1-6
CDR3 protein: CASSSRQGGSYNSPLHF
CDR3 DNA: TGTGCCAGCAGTTCCAGACAGGGCGGCTCCTATAATTCACCCCTCCACTTT

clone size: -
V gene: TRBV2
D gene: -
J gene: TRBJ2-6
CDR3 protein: CASTVGLSGANVLTF
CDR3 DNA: TGTGCCAGCACTGTCGGACTCTCTGGGGCCAACGTCCTGACTTTC

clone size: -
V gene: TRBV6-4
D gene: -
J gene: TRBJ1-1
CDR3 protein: CASPWARAEDSLMNTEAFF
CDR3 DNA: TGTGCCAGCCCCTGGGCCCGGGCAGAAGATTCCTTAATGAACACTGAAGCTTTCTTT

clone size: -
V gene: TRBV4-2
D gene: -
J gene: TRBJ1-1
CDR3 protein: CASSQDVDTEAFF
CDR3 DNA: TGTGCCAGCAGCCAAGACGTAGACACTGAAGCTTTCTTT

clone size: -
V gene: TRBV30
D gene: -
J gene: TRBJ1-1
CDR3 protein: CAWRERAGLNTEAFF
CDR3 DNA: TGTGCCTGGAGGGAACGGGCGGGTCTGAACACTGAAGCTTTCTTT

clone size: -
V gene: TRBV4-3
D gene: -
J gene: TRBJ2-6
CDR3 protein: CASSQSGVGANVLTF
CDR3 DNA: TGCGCCAGCAGCCAGTCAGGGGTTGGGGCCAACGTCCTGACTTTC

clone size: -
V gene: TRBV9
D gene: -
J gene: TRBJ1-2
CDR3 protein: CASSPLGAGSLPNYGYTF
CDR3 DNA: TGTGCCAGCAGCCCGCTAGGCGCAGGTTCTTTACCTAACTATGGCTACACCTTC

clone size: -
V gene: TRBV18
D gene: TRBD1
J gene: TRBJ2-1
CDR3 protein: CASRRDRGRENEQFF
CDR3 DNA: TGTGCCAGCCGCAGGGACAGGGGGCGAGAAAATGAGCAGTTCTTC

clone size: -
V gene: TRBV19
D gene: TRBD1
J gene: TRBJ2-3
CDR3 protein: CASGQGVNTDTQYF
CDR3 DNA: TGTGCCAGTGGACAGGGGGTCAACACAGATACGCAGTATTTT

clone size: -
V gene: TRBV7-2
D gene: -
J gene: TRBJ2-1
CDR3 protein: CASSPTQGGYNEQFF
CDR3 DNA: TGTGCCAGCAGCCCGACCCAGGGGGGTTACAATGAGCAGTTCTTC

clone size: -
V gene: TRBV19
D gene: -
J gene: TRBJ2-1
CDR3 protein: CASRGLGESSYNEQFF
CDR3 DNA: TGTGCCAGTAGGGGGTTGGGGGAGAGTTCCTACAATGAGCAGTTCTTC

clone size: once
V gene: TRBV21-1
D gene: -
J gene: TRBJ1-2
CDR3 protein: CASSKDLTNYGYTF
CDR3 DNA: TGTGCCAGCAGCAAAGACCTAACTAACTATGGCTACACCTTC

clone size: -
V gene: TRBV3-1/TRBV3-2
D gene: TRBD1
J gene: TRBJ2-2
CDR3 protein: CASSPQPGQGTINTGELFF
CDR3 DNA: TGTGCCAGCAGCCCTCAACCGGGACAGGGGACCATCAACACCGGGGAGCTGTTTTTT

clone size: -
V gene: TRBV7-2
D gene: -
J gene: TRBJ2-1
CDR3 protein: CASSRWGNNEQFF
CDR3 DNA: TGTGCCAGCAGCCGCTGGGGTAACAATGAGCAGTTCTTC

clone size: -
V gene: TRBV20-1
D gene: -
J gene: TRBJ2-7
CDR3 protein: CSARRGYEQYF
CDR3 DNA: TGCAGTGCTCGGCGGGGATACGAGCAGTACTTC

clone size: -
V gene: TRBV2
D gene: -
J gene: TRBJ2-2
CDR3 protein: CASSASRGGTGELFF
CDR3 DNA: TGTGCCAGCAGTGCCTCGCGGGGCGGCACCGGGGAGCTGTTTTTT

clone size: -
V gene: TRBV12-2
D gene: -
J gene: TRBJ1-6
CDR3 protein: CASRLAFEKSPLHF
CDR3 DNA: TGTGCAAGTCGCTTAGCGTTTGAGAAGTCACCCCTCCACTTT

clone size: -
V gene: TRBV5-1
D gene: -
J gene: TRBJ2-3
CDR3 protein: CASSLAIVGGRTDTQYF
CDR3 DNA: TGCGCCAGCAGCTTGGCCATAGTAGGGGGTCGCACAGATACGCAGTATTTT

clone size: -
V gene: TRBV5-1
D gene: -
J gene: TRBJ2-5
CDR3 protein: CASSLDGSGYETQYF
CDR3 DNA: TGCGCCAGCAGCCTGGATGGGTCCGGTTACGAGACCCAGTACTTC

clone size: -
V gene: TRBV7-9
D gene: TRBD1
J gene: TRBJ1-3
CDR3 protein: CASSRGGQGAENTIYF
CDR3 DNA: TGTGCCAGCAGCAGAGGGGGACAGGGGGCTGAGAACACCATATATTTT

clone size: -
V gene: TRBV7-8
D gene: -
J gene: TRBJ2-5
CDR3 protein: CASSPLGIQETQYF
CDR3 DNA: TGTGCCAGCAGCCCACTAGGAATACAAGAGACCCAGTACTTC

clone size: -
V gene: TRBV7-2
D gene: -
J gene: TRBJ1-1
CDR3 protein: CASSLGGAREAFF
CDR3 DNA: TGTGCCAGCAGCTTAGGAGGGGCCCGGGAAGCTTTCTTT

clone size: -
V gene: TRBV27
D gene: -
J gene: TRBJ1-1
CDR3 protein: CASSLRGFTEAFF
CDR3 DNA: TGTGCCAGCAGTTTAAGGGGGTTTACTGAAGCTTTCTTT

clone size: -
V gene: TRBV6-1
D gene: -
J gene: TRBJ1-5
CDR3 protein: CASSEARGVNQPQHF
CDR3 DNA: TGTGCCAGCAGTGAAGCGAGGGGTGTCAATCAGCCCCAGCATTTT

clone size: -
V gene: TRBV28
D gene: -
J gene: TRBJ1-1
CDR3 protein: CASSLGQPETEAFF
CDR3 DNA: TGTGCCAGCAGTTTAGGGCAGCCGGAGACTGAAGCTTTCTTT

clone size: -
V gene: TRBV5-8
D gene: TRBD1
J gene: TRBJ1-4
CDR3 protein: CASSLGTGGAEEKLFF
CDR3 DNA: TGTGCCAGCAGCTTGGGGACAGGGGGCGCCGAGGAAAAACTGTTTTTT

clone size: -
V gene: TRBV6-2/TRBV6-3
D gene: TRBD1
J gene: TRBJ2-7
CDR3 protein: CASSTGDYEQYF
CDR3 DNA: TGTGCCAGCAGTACAGGGGATTACGAGCAGTACTTC

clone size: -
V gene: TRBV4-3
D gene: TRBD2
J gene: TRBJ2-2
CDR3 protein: CASSQDASGRPGELFF
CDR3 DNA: TGCGCCAGCAGCCAAGATGCTAGCGGGAGGCCCGGGGAGCTGTTTTTT

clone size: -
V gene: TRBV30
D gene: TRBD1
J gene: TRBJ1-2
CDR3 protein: CAIWTAKFGALDRVANYGYTF
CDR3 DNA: TGTGCTATTTGGACCGCCAAGTTTGGCGCCCTTGACAGGGTGGCCAACTATGGCTACACCTTC

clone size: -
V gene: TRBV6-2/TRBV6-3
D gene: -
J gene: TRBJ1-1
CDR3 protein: CASSYEGIRNQRTEAFF
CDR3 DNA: TGTGCCAGCAGTTACGAGGGAATCCGGAACCAGAGAACTGAAGCTTTCTTT